The 11 T cell receptor beta chains listed next were all sequenced from one sample in a study of blood T cell repertoires in COVID-19 (dated by TCRdb to 2020 to 2021). The library came from the immunoSEQ multiplex PCR assay. The table was pulled from immuneACCESS by TCRdb, which kept in-frame rearrangements only. Such tables lose some clones; where checked, under half of the loss comes from unresolved V genes, and the rest has no known cause. The sample includes approximately 400,000 clones, with roughly four fifths observed a single time. The ten largest clonotypes hold approximately 4.7% of the sample. Source material: PBMCs or T cells enriched from blood (not recorded which). The receptors originated from a woman in her fifties or sixties who had recovered from COVID-19.

The DNA for the CDR3 is TGTGCCAGCAGCTTACCGGGGGGCCCCCTCGACATTCAGTACTTC. Amino acids: CASSLPGGPLDIQYF. V and J are TRBV7-2 and TRBJ2-4; perhaps TRBD2 as D (7 bases). The CDR3 sequence is 15 residues long. Germline V gene data show CDR1 as SGHTA and CDR2 as FQGNSA. The V end lost 2 bases, the J end lost 8 bases, and 16 bases lay between the germline ends.

This rearrangement joins TRBV11-1 to TRBJ2-7; 8 bases agree with TRBD1. CDR3 length: 15 residues. Germline values: CDR1 SGHAT, CDR2 FQDESV (reference sequence). The ends lost 7 bases at V and 0 bases at J; junction bases unmatched: 8. The CDR3 region has the DNA TGTGCCAGCACCGCTTGGACAGGGCCCTCCTACGAGCAGTACTTC. It translates to CASTAWTGPSYEQYF.

This clone showed up just once. The chain uses TRBV7-2 and TRBJ1-3, with TRBD1 matching over 8 bases. V gave up 5 bases and J gave up 0 bases; unmatched junction bases: 6. Per germline, CDR1 SGHTA and CDR2 FQGNSA. This CDR3 region has 16 residues. The CDR3 sequence is CASSQGQGVSGNTIYF. The DNA for the CDR3 is TGTGCCAGCAGCCAAGGACAGGGAGTCTCTGGAAACACCATATATTTT.

V is TRBV6-5 and J is TRBJ1-1, with D hard to call. The CDR3 runs 15 residues. From germline, CDR1 is MNHEY and CDR2 SVGAGI. Trimming cost V 6 bases and J 6 bases, with 20 bases left between them. The CDR3 loop is CASRPPGRPRAEAFF. Here the CDR3 DNA reads TGTGCCAGCAGACCACCGGGTCGTCCGCGAGCTGAAGCTTTCTTT.

The chain joins TRBV4-3 to TRBJ1-4, with TRBD1 matching over 8 bases. J lost 8 bases, V lost 2 bases, and 7 bases had no gene match. This CDR3 is 15 amino acids long. Germline CDR1 is LGHNA and CDR2 is YSLEER. CDR3 protein: CASSQLDRAEEKLFF. CDR3 nucleotide sequence: TGCGCCAGCAGCCAACTGGACAGGGCCGAAGAAAAACTGTTTTTT.

Here the CDR3 DNA reads TGTGCCAGCAGCGGACCCGGGACAGGGGACCAGCCCCAGCATTTT. As protein: CASSGPGTGDQPQHF. The chain employs TRBV7-8 and TRBJ1-5, with 10 bases identical to TRBD1. Germline V CDR1 and CDR2: SGHVS, FQNEAQ. Losses at the gene ends were 5 bases for V and 7 bases for J; bases not matched to a gene: 8. The CDR3 is 15 amino acids.

V usage is TRBV27 and J usage is TRBJ1-1; D may be TRBD1 (5 bases). Germline-derived CDR1 and CDR2 are MNHEY and SMNVEV (reference sequence). The CDR3 has 14 residues. V was pared by 8 bases and J by 4 bases, with 17 bases between. The CDR3, as DNA: TGTGCCAGCGGGGGGAGGGAGAGGAGCACTGAAGCTTTCTTT. The encoded protein is CASGGRERSTEAFF.

This clone was detected once. The chain carries TRBV12-5 and TRBJ2-1, with a weak D call TRBD1 (5 bases). The CDR3 sequence is 13 residues long. Trimming left V 3 bases short and J 4 bases short, with 7 bases between. Germline lookup yields CDR1 LGHNT and CDR2 FRNRAP. The CDR3 bases are TGTGCTAGTGGTTTAACAGGATACAATGAGCAGTTCTTC. Translating it yields CASGLTGYNEQFF. Based on the CDR3 plus reference TRBV12-5 and TRBJ2-1, the full variable domain is DARVTQTPRHKVTEMGQEVTMRCQPILGHNTVFWYRQTMMQGLELLAYFRNRAPLDDSGMPKDRFSAEMPDATLATLKIQPSEPRDSAVYFCASGLTGYNEQFFGPGTRLTVL.

This chain joins TRBV7-9 and TRBJ2-3; D possibly corresponds to TRBD2 (7 bases). CDR3 length: 16 amino acids. CDR1 is SEHNR, CDR2 FQNEAQ, per germline (reference sequence). Trimming stripped 5 bases from V and 1 base from J, with 16 bases between. The CDR3 nucleotides read TGTGCCAGCAGCCCAATCCGGGGGGCCCGCACAGATACGCAGTATTTT. Translated, it gives CASSPIRGARTDTQYF.

The V and J genes are TRBV9 and TRBJ2-1, with TRBD2 identical over 8 bases. The J segment lost 4 bases and the V segment lost 0 bases, leaving 9 bases of the junction unmatched. Germline CDR1 SGDLS, CDR2 YYNGEE. This CDR3 has 17 amino acids. The CDR3 region has the DNA TGTGCCAGCAGCGTAGTCGGAACCGGGACTAGATACAATGAGCAGTTCTTC. Its translation is CASSVVGTGTRYNEQFF. The variable domain in full, with the rest retrieved from reference TRBV9 and TRBJ2-1, is DSGVTQTPKHLITATGQRVTLRCSPRSGDLSVYWYQQSLDQGLQFLIQYYNGEERAKGNILERFSAQQFPDLHSELNLSSLELGDSALYFCASSVVGTGTRYNEQFFGPGTRLTVL.

This clone was recorded only once. J is TRBJ1-1 and V is TRBV5-6, with a possible D match to TRBD1 (6 bases). Looked up from germline, CDR1 is SGHDT and CDR2 is YYEEEE. V lost 1 base and J lost 1, with 11 bases in between. The CDR3 spans 15 residues. CDR3: CASSLPGTSNTEAFF. As DNA, the CDR3 is TGTGCCAGCAGCTTGCCGGGGACATCGAACACTGAAGCTTTCTTT. Full variable domain (outside the CDR3, taken from reference TRBV5-6 and TRBJ1-1): DAGVTQSPTHLIKTRGQQVTLRCSPKSGHDTVSWYQQALGQGPQFIFQYYEEEERQRGNFPDRFSGHQFPNYSSELNVNALLLGDSALYLCASSLPGTSNTEAFFGQGTRLTVV.